This T cell receptor beta chain was recorded in a study of control samples from healthy donors and cancer patients. Trimming shortened V by 2 bases and J by 4 bases, and 12 bases separated the two germline ends. Germline V gene lookup returns CDR1 MDHEN and CDR2 SYDVKM. The CDR3 sequence is 15 residues long. Sequenced by immunoSEQ multiplex PCR; TCRdb stores in-frame clones only, minus some. The profile shows about 54,000 clones, 95% to 96% of them singletons. This sequence was found in a woman aged 25 to 39 in good health. This chain joins TRBV28 and TRBJ1-3; D is possibly TRBD1 (6 bases). Sequencing input: blood. CDR3: CASSLGQGRGNTIYF. The CDR3 region has the DNA TGTGCCAGCAGTTTAGGCCAGGGGCGCGGAAACACCATATATTTT. Together with reference TRBV28 and TRBJ1-3, the CDR3 gives the full variable domain: DVKVTQSSRYLVKRTGEKVFLECVQDMDHENMFWYRQDPGLGLRLIYFSYDVKMKEKGDIPEGYSVSREKKERFSLILESASTNQTSMYLCASSLGQGRGNTIYFGEGSWLTVV.